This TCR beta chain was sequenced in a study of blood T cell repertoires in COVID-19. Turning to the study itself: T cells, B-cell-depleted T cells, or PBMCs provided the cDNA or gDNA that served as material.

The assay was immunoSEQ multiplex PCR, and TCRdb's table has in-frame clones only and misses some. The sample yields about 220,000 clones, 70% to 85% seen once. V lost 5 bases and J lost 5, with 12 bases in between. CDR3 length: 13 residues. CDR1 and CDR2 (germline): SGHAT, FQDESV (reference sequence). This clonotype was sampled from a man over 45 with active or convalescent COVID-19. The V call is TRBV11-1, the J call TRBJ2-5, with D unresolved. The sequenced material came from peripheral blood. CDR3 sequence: CASSPFLEETQYF. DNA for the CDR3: TGTGCCAGCAGCCCTTTCCTGGAGGAGACCCAGTACTTC. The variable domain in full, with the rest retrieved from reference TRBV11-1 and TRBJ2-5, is EAEVAQSPRYKITEKSQAVAFWCDPISGHATLYWYRQILGQGPELLVQFQDESVVDDSQLPKDRFSAERLKGVDSTLKIQPAELGDSAMYLCASSPFLEETQYFGPGTRLLVL.